This T cell receptor beta chain was observed in a study of blood T cell repertoires in COVID-19. Sequencing used immunoSEQ multiplex PCR; TCRdb keeps in-frame clones, though not all of them. This table has 450,000 or so clones, about 90% appearing once. Germline lookup yields CDR1 SGHAT and CDR2 FQNNGV. V was cut by 5 bases and J by 0 bases, with 13 bases left in between. This CDR3 comprises 15 residues. The chain is built from TRBV11-2 and TRBJ1-1; maybe TRBD1 (6 bases). The receptor comes from a man in his late teens or twenties who had recovered from COVID-19. Specimen: PBMCs or T cells enriched from blood (not recorded which). This CDR3 is CASSTGQSLNTEAFF. CDR3 DNA sequence: TGTGCCAGCAGCACTGGACAGTCCTTGAACACTGAAGCTTTCTTT.